This T cell receptor (beta chain) was captured in a study of technical replicates of blood from a few donors. Measured with immunoSEQ multiplex PCR; TCRdb has only the in-frame clones, and not every one. The data hold 60,000 to 75,000 clones, with 87% observed a single time. Germline assignment: CDR1 SEHNR and CDR2 FQNEAQ (reference sequence). CDR3 size: 14 residues. The junction had 9 bases not matched to a gene; V was cut back by 5 bases and J by 10 bases. This chain uses TRBV7-9 with TRBJ1-1, with 11 bases aligning to TRBD1. The material sequenced was PBMCs. The TCR was taken from a human donor in good health. Some clones in this sample may be carry-over from other donors' samples. CDR3 nucleotide sequence: TGTGCCAGCAGCAACCGGGACAGGGGGGTAGTAGCTTTCTTT. Translating gives CASSNRDRGVVAFF. The entire variable domain, with the rest obtained from reference TRBV7-9 and TRBJ1-1, is as follows: DTGVSQNPRHKITKRGQNVTFRCDPISEHNRLYWYRQTLGQGPEFLTYFQNEAQLEKSRLLSDRFSAERPKGSFSTLEIQRTEQGDSAMYLCASSNRDRGVVAFFGQGTRLTVV.